The 19 T cell receptor beta chains below were found in one sample sequenced in a study of shared clonotypes between healthy human individuals. Sequencing was performed with immunoSEQ multiplex PCR; in TCRdb, only in-frame clones are kept and a portion is missing. This table has roughly 500,000 clones, approximately 94% appearing once. The specimen sequenced was naive CD4+ T cells sorted from blood. As to subset: CD45RA+ positively selected. The receptors shown here come from a woman in her twenties or thirties in good health.

Here the CDR3 DNA reads TGTGCCACCAGCAGCCAAGGGTGGGGGTCCTACGAGCAGTACTTC. Translated: CATSSQGWGSYEQYF. The J gene is TRBJ2-7, the V gene TRBV15; TRBD1 or TRBD2 may be the D gene (5 bases each). V gave up 3 bases and J gave up 1 base, with 13 bases separating them. Germline CDR1 reads LNHNV; CDR2 reads YYDKDF (reference sequence). The CDR3 spans 15 residues.

This sequence joins TRBV19 and TRBJ1-3; the match to TRBD1 covers 10 bases. The CDR3 is 17 amino acids. The J segment lost 1 base and the V segment lost 6 bases, leaving 9 bases of the junction unmatched. Germline CDR1 is LNHDA and CDR2 is SQIVND (reference sequence). CDR3 DNA sequence: TGTGCCAGTAGCCCCTGGACAGGGGGAAAGTCTGGAAACACCATATATTTT. Its protein product is CASSPWTGGKSGNTIYF.

Worth noting for this clone: The same CDR3 can be traced to other DNA sequences in this sample. The J gene is TRBJ2-7, the V gene TRBV30, with 8 bases fitting TRBD1. This CDR3 spans 12 amino acids. V lost 5 bases and J lost 1; bases outside the gene matches: 1. The germline V gene has CDR1 GTSNPN and CDR2 SVGIG (reference sequence). The CDR3 DNA is TGTGCCTGGGGACAGGGTTCCTACGAGCAGTACTTC. As protein: CAWGQGSYEQYF.

The rearrangement joins TRBV18 to TRBJ1-4; D is perhaps TRBD1 (5 bases). Germline V CDR1 and CDR2: KGHSH, LQKENI. V was shortened by 4 bases and J by 1 base, with 7 bases between the two germline ends. CDR3 length: 14 residues. CDR3 amino acids: CASSRGGTNEKLFF. CDR3 nucleotides: TGTGCCAGCTCACGGGGCGGAACTAATGAAAAACTGTTTTTT.

The chain employs TRBV28 and TRBJ2-2; D not certain. The CDR3 is made up of 14 amino acids. Trimming stripped 6 bases from V and 4 bases from J, with 12 bases between. Per germline, CDR1 MDHEN and CDR2 SYDVKM. The CDR3 sequence is CASRSGRATGELFF. DNA for the CDR3: TGTGCCAGCAGGTCCGGACGAGCCACCGGGGAGCTGTTTTTT.

This chain joins TRBV4-1 and TRBJ2-5; D is unresolved. The J call may be faulty, since TRBJ2-7 better matches the DNA end. The CDR3 consists of 13 residues. Germline CDR1 is MGHRA and CDR2 is YSYEKL. CDR3 amino acids: CASSQVLAYEQYF. For the CDR3, the DNA is TGCGCCAGCAGCCAAGTTCTCGCATACGAGCAGTACTTC.

The chain uses TRBV2 and TRBJ1-5; TRBD1 aligns across 8 bases. CDR1 and CDR2 (germline): SNHLY, FYNNEI. The J segment lost 8 bases and the V segment lost 3 bases, leaving 6 bases of the junction unmatched. There are 14 residues in the CDR3. The CDR3: CASSEDRAYEPQHF. The CDR3, as DNA: TGTGCCAGCAGTGAGGACAGGGCCTATGAGCCCCAGCATTTT. The full variable domain, its missing parts supplied by reference TRBV2 and TRBJ1-5, is EPEVTQTPSHQVTQMGQEVILRCVPISNHLYFYWYRQILGQKVEFLVSFYNNEISEKSEIFDDQFSVERPDGSNFTLKIRSTKLEDSAMYFCASSEDRAYEPQHFGDGTRLSIL.

This rearrangement joins TRBV18 to TRBJ2-2; D is tentatively TRBD1 or TRBD2 (5 bases each). Trimming cost V 3 bases and J 4 bases, with 12 bases left between them. Germline assignment: CDR1 KGHSH and CDR2 LQKENI. The CDR3 extends over 15 amino acids. CDR3 region: CASSPPGRGTGELFF. The CDR3 DNA reads as TGTGCCAGCTCACCGCCGGGACGGGGCACCGGGGAGCTGTTTTTT.

The chain has TRBV5-6 and TRBJ1-5; D not resolved. Between the trimmed V and J ends, which lost 2 bases and 1 base, there was a span of 7 bases. Germline V gene lookup returns CDR1 SGHDT and CDR2 YYEEEE. The CDR3 totals 14 residues. CDR3 nucleotide sequence: TGTGCCAGCAGCTTACGGTTAAGCAATCAGCCCCAGCATTTT. It is translated as CASSLRLSNQPQHF.

The chain has TRBV7-2 and TRBJ2-5; D perhaps matches TRBD1 (7 bases). Germline V gives CDR1 SGHTA, CDR2 FQGNSA. There are 14 residues in the CDR3. Trimming took 5 bases from V and 4 from J, leaving 14 bases between them. The CDR3 sequence: CASSLQGGSETQYF. CDR3 in DNA: TGTGCCAGCAGCCTTCAGGGGGGATCAGAGACCCAGTACTTC. Complete variable domain (other parts from reference TRBV7-2 and TRBJ2-5): GAGVSQSPSNKVTEKGKDVELRCDPISGHTALYWYRQSLGQGLEFLIYFQGNSAPDKSGLPSDRFSAERTGGSVSTLTIQRTQQEDSAVYLCASSLQGGSETQYFGPGTRLLVL.

In DNA, the CDR3 is TGTGCCAGCAGCCCAGAGATGGCAGGGGGCCGAGCTAATGAAAAACTGTTTTTT. Translation: CASSPEMAGGRANEKLFF. The chain combines TRBV7-8 with TRBJ1-4; 8 bases match TRBD1. The CDR3 covers 18 residues. V was pared by 5 bases and J by 3 bases, with 14 bases of the junction left unmatched. Looked up from germline, CDR1 is SGHVS and CDR2 is FQNEAQ.

This sequence joins TRBV10-1 and TRBJ2-7, with D hard to call. The CDR3 covers 11 residues. CDR1 is WNHNN, CDR2 SYGVQD, per germline (reference sequence). The V end lost 3 bases, the J end lost 3 bases, and 3 bases lay between the germline ends. In DNA form, the CDR3 reads TGCGCCAGCAGTGAAGGCTACGAGCAGTACTTC. Translation: CASSEGYEQYF.

V gene TRBV5-1 combines with J gene TRBJ2-5, with 8 bases identical to TRBD2. The length of the CDR3 is 15 residues. The V gene's germline CDR1 is SGHRS and CDR2 YFSETQ. The V and J ends lost 3 bases and 5 bases, in that order; junction bases with no gene match: 9. The CDR3 nucleotides read TGCGCCAGCAGCTCCGGGACTAGAGATGGGGAGACCCAGTACTTC. Protein product: CASSSGTRDGETQYF.

J is TRBJ2-7 and V is TRBV10-2; maybe TRBD2 (6 bases). Between the trimmed V and J ends, which lost 8 bases and 3 bases, there was a span of 11 bases. CDR1 is WSHSY and CDR2 is SAAADI in the germline V gene. The CDR3 is made up of 12 amino acids. CDR3 sequence (DNA): TGCGCCAGCTGGGACTTCTACTACGAGCAGTACTTC. Protein sequence: CASWDFYYEQYF.

The CDR3 loop reads CASSLDASSYEQYF. CDR3 DNA: TGTGCCAGCAGCTTAGATGCGAGCTCCTACGAGCAGTACTTC. The rearrangement links TRBV11-2 to TRBJ2-7; D remains unclear. In germline, CDR1 is SGHAT, CDR2 FQNNGV. V was shortened by 0 bases and J by 0 bases, with 6 bases between the two germline ends. This CDR3 region has 14 residues.

With regard to this clone: Other DNA sequences of this sample code for an identical CDR3. V is TRBV29-1 and J is TRBJ2-3; D gene unclear. The CDR3 contains 13 residues. Trimming took 2 bases from V and 1 from J, leaving 7 bases between them. Germline CDR1 reads SQVTM; CDR2 reads ANQGSEA. DNA for the CDR3: TGCAGCGTTGAACGCCAGGGCACAGATACGCAGTATTTT. The encoded protein is CSVERQGTDTQYF.

V is TRBV5-1 and J is TRBJ2-3; D might be TRBD1 (5 bases). This CDR3 is built from 15 residues. Germline CDR1 and CDR2: SGHRS and YFSETQ. V lost 2 bases, J lost 0 bases, and 10 bases lay in between. In DNA, the CDR3 is TGCGCCAGCAGCTTCCAGGGAACTAGCACAGATACGCAGTATTTT. It translates to CASSFQGTSTDTQYF. Looking up the rest from reference TRBV5-1 and TRBJ2-3 gives the full variable domain: KAGVTQTPRYLIKTRGQQVTLSCSPISGHRSVSWYQQTPGQGLQFLFEYFSETQRNKGNFPGRFSGRQFSNSRSEMNVSTLELGDSALYLCASSFQGTSTDTQYFGPGTRLTVL.

The V gene is TRBV9, the J gene TRBJ1-2, with a possible D match to TRBD1 (6 bases). V lost 3 bases to trimming and J lost 3 bases, with 12 bases between them. Germline loops: CDR1 SGDLS, CDR2 YYNGEE. The CDR3 runs 14 residues. The CDR3 DNA sequence: TGTGCCAGCAGCGAGAGGACAGTGGACTATGGCTACACCTTC. It encodes CASSERTVDYGYTF.

To note about this clone: The identical CDR3 is also encoded by other nucleotide sequences in the sample. This rearrangement joins TRBV7-2 to TRBJ1-5; TRBD1 agrees at 7 bases. J gave up 4 bases and V 3 bases, and 0 bases lay outside the gene matches. Looked up from germline, CDR1 is SGHTA and CDR2 is FQGNSA. This CDR3 region has 13 residues. Here the CDR3 DNA reads TGTGCCAGCAGCTTGGGACAGAATCAGCCCCAGCATTTT. It specifies CASSLGQNQPQHF. The complete variable domain, with remaining parts taken from reference TRBV7-2 and TRBJ1-5, reads GAGVSQSPSNKVTEKGKDVELRCDPISGHTALYWYRQSLGQGLEFLIYFQGNSAPDKSGLPSDRFSAERTGGSVSTLTIQRTQQEDSAVYLCASSLGQNQPQHFGDGTRLSIL.